This T cell receptor beta chain appears in the sequencing data of a study of shared clonotypes between healthy human individuals (TCRdb year 2020). Background for the entire study: A few men and a couple of women, aged 18 to 49 years, made up the cohort. For each donor, CD4 naive and CD4 memory were each given three plates, CD8 naive was given two plates, and CD8 memory was given one plate. To estimate repertoire size and how much clonotypes are shared between individuals, the study performed deep sequencing of blood TCR repertoires from 4 to 6 healthy adults. To increase sequencing depth and limit assay-specific biases, different laboratories used diverse techniques to prepare libraries and sequence TCR repertoires. Between about 0.8 and 9 billion PBMCs per donor were obtained by leukapheresis. The study at large found these results: Based on pairwise subsampling, the degree of clonotype sharing among donors was expected to be affected by sequencing depth. About 5% of naive CD4, more than 3% of naive CD8, approximately 2% of memory CD4, and about 0.4% of memory CD8 clonotypes were shared across several donors. Naive subsets generally had larger estimated clonotype richness than memory subsets did. Only blood was sampled, and tissue TCR repertoires likely differ from those in blood. Incomplete sequencing was indicated by rarefaction of sorted-subset datasets, despite the large sequencing depth. The genetic and exposure-history diversity represented was limited by the small number of donors. Clonotypes shared by all four sorted-subset donors showed higher generation probabilities than non-shared clonotypes.

Regarding this clone: Its antigen specificity is not known. Base qualities were left out, and no much larger clone turns up one base away. The same CDR3 is also encoded by other DNA sequences in this sample.

The donors were healthy, HIV-negative adults who had no recently reported acute infections or vaccinations. Only Caucasian adults living in Nashville, Tennessee, USA were represented among the donors. Magnetic negative selection was used to enrich CD4+ T cells, after which naive cells were positively selected on CD45RA and the negative fraction became the memory subset. After blood collection by leukapheresis, PBMCs were isolated using Ficoll-Histopaque density gradient centrifugation and then cryopreserved in the vapor phase of liquid nitrogen. Purity and quantity of every magnetically sorted T cell population were checked by analytical flow cytometry. Genomic DNA was isolated from every sorted fraction and measured by UV absorbance on a Nanodrop 2000c. Including cysteine and phenylalanine, the CDR3 has 13 amino acids. The sequence is cut down to CDR3 DNA, 39 bases in frame from base 1. The germline V gene sets CDR1 to MNHEY and CDR2 to SVGAGI. The V and J ends are trimmed by 2 bases and 4 bases, leaving 8 bases between them.

Using the deep immunoSEQ assay, multiplex PCR amplified TCR CDR3 regions from genomic DNA. Genomic DNA extracted from each cell subset was distributed evenly over all wells of several immunoSEQ 96-well plates, and each plate served as one replicate. For sorted subsets, around 200 ng genomic DNA, equal to 30,000 to 35,000 T cell genomes, was loaded into each replicate PCR. Purified libraries were measured with a Qubit 3.0 fluorometer, size-checked on a Bioanalyzer 2100, and measured again with the KAPA Library Quantification kit. A separate single-read 150-cycle Illumina NextSeq 550 flow cell was used to sequence each immunoSEQ 96-well plate. The authors' pipeline ran thus. Because the immunoSEQ output held only junctional sequences and lacked quality scores, the filtering could not match the filtering applied to full-length reads. To assign V/J genes and CDR3, sequences were annotated against IMGT germline references using PyIR, a Python wrapper for IgBLAST v1.9. Reads were removed for weak V/J assignments (E-value above 1e-6), missing CDR3, stop codons, out-of-frame junctions, or ambiguous translated residues. V3J clonotypes were defined as sequences sharing the same inferred V gene, J gene, and CDR3 amino acid sequence. The percentage overlap between two repertoires was calculated by dividing the number of shared unique clonotypes by the size of the smaller repertoire. Repertoire richness was assessed with RTK rarefaction, the Chao1 estimator, and Recon v2.1 estimates of unobserved clonotypes. Generation probabilities for all TCRbeta clonotypes obtained by the gDNA method from several donors were computed using OLGA. TCRdb took this table from immuneACCESS and kept in-frame rearrangements with V and J called. Such tables lack part of the clones; where checked against another copy, unresolved V genes explain under half of the gap, and the rest is unexplained. The V and J calls and clone size were taken over from that table, and D and trimming were inferred from the DNA. Present in this sample are millions of clones, approximately 92% of which were seen just once. Over 0.12% of the sample goes to the ten largest clones.

This receptor was obtained from a man aged 18 to 30 in good health. The sequence is built from TRBV6-5 and TRBJ1-1, with TRBD1 as a weak D call on 5 bases. Material: naive CD4+ T cells sorted from blood. The meaning of the sample's cell subset or site label: CD45RA+ positively selected. The nucleotide sequence is TGTGCCAGCAGTTACGGGGGTTCCACTGAAGCTTTCTTT. Its coded protein is CASSYGGSTEAFF.